These T cell receptor beta chains were read from a single sample in a study of T cell repertoires in cytomegalovirus infection. One entry per CDR3 protein, called by TCRdb with MiXCR from the reads. Found here are 200,000 to 250,000 distinct CDR3 sequences, roughly two fifths of them singletons; the top ten hold around 60%. No cognate antigen is known for these TCRs. Sequenced material: CD8+ T cells from cultured PBMCs, taken from culture after CMV antigen stimulation. These receptors all stem from a human donor in good health (CMV status not recorded). Some clones in this sample may be carry-over from other donors' samples. Each CDR3 is given with its conserved first and last residue. The order of the fields is clone size, CDR3 length, D gene, V gene, J gene, CDR3 DNA, CDR3 protein. The D gene is left open where the match is weak. A row's size may be missing; if present it is once, few, many or a size class.

clone_size: few; cdr3_length: 16; d_call: .; v_call: TRBV20-1; j_call: TRBJ2-7; cdr3_nt: TGCAGTGCTAGAGACAGGCGGCTAGTAGGAGACTACGAGCAGTACTTC; cdr3_aa: CSARDRRLVGDYEQYF
clone_size: few; cdr3_length: 11; d_call: TRBD2; v_call: TRBV5-6; j_call: TRBJ2-1; cdr3_nt: TGTGCCAGCAGCCTCGGGACTAAGGGGTTCTTC; cdr3_aa: CASSLGTKGFF
clone_size: .; cdr3_length: 14; d_call: TRBD1; v_call: TRBV27; j_call: TRBJ1-2; cdr3_nt: TGTGCCAGCAGTTTAAAGGGGGCGCCCGCTGGCTACACCTTC; cdr3_aa: CASSLKGAPAGYTF
clone_size: .; cdr3_length: 17; d_call: .; v_call: TRBV11-2; j_call: TRBJ2-3; cdr3_nt: TGTGCCAGCAGCTTAGATCAGATGAGGACTGGGAGGGATACGCAGTATTTT; cdr3_aa: CASSLDQMRTGRDTQYF
clone_size: few; cdr3_length: 17; d_call: TRBD2; v_call: TRBV7-6; j_call: TRBJ2-3; cdr3_nt: TGTGCCAGCAGCCTGAGGACTAGCGGGAGTGCGACAGATACGCAGTATTTT; cdr3_aa: CASSLRTSGSATDTQYF
clone_size: few; cdr3_length: 11; d_call: .; v_call: TRBV12-5; j_call: TRBJ1-1; cdr3_nt: TGTGCTAGTGGTTTGACACTCCAGGCTTTCTTT; cdr3_aa: CASGLTLQAFF
clone_size: few; cdr3_length: 17; d_call: TRBD1; v_call: TRBV20-1; j_call: TRBJ1-4; cdr3_nt: TGCAGTGCTCCGAACCTCCTACCGGGACAGGGATTCGAAAAACTGTTTTTT; cdr3_aa: CSAPNLLPGQGFEKLFF
clone_size: .; cdr3_length: 17; d_call: .; v_call: TRBV20-1; j_call: TRBJ2-1; cdr3_nt: TGCAGTGCTAGAGTTGGGTCGGGAGCCTTTCTACGCGATGAGCAGTTCTTC; cdr3_aa: CSARVGSGAFLRDEQFF
clone_size: .; cdr3_length: 14; d_call: TRBD1; v_call: TRBV27; j_call: TRBJ2-1; cdr3_nt: TGTGCCAGCAGTTTCGGGACAGGAGACAATGAGCAGTTCTTC; cdr3_aa: CASSFGTGDNEQFF
clone_size: few; cdr3_length: 15; d_call: .; v_call: TRBV7-8; j_call: TRBJ2-3; cdr3_nt: TGTGCCAGCAGGGTAGCGGATACTAGCACAGATACGCAGTATTTT; cdr3_aa: CASRVADTSTDTQYF
clone_size: few; cdr3_length: 17; d_call: TRBD1; v_call: TRBV12-3/TRBV12-4; j_call: TRBJ2-1; cdr3_nt: TGTGCCAGCAGGACAGGGGGCGATTCACCTACGGTCAATGAGCAGTTCTTC; cdr3_aa: CASRTGGDSPTVNEQFF
clone_size: many; cdr3_length: 18; d_call: TRBD2; v_call: TRBV6-1; j_call: TRBJ2-1; cdr3_nt: TGTGCCAACAGACTAGCGGGAGGGCCCGCCCGGGCGTTGAATGAGCAGTTCTTC; cdr3_aa: CANRLAGGPARALNEQFF
clone_size: .; cdr3_length: 18; d_call: TRBD2; v_call: TRBV27; j_call: TRBJ2-1; cdr3_nt: TGTGCCAGCAGTGTCGAGGGGGGTACTAGCGGGAGGGTCGATGAGCAGTTCTTC; cdr3_aa: CASSVEGGTSGRVDEQFF
clone_size: .; cdr3_length: 14; d_call: .; v_call: TRBV20-1; j_call: TRBJ2-5; cdr3_nt: TGCAGTGCTGTGGATCAGCAGTACCAAGAGACCCAGTACTTC; cdr3_aa: CSAVDQQYQETQYF
clone_size: few; cdr3_length: 14; d_call: TRBD1; v_call: TRBV11-3; j_call: TRBJ2-2; cdr3_nt: TGTGCCAGCAGTAACAGGGGACGCGCCGGGGAGCTGTTTTTT; cdr3_aa: CASSNRGRAGELFF
clone_size: .; cdr3_length: 15; d_call: TRBD1; v_call: TRBV7-2; j_call: TRBJ2-7; cdr3_nt: TGTGCCAGCAGCTTCAACGACAGGGGGCCCTACGAGCAGTACTTC; cdr3_aa: CASSFNDRGPYEQYF
clone_size: .; cdr3_length: 13; d_call: TRBD1; v_call: TRBV29-1; j_call: TRBJ2-7; cdr3_nt: TGCAGCGTTAGCAGGGGGAAGAAGGACGAGCAGTACTTC; cdr3_aa: CSVSRGKKDEQYF
clone_size: .; cdr3_length: 14; d_call: .; v_call: TRBV7-6; j_call: TRBJ1-2; cdr3_nt: TGTGCCAGCAGCTTAACAGGGCTCGACTATGGCTACACCTTC; cdr3_aa: CASSLTGLDYGYTF
clone_size: .; cdr3_length: 16; d_call: TRBD1; v_call: TRBV5-1; j_call: TRBJ2-5; cdr3_nt: TGCGCCAGCAGCACCACCCTTGGGACAGGGAAGGAGACCCAGTACTTC; cdr3_aa: CASSTTLGTGKETQYF
clone_size: .; cdr3_length: 16; d_call: .; v_call: TRBV24-1; j_call: TRBJ2-1; cdr3_nt: TGTGCCACCAGTGATCAAGGAGGGCGGACCTACAATGAACAGTTCTTC; cdr3_aa: CATSDQGGRTYNEQFF
clone_size: .; cdr3_length: 12; d_call: .; v_call: TRBV7-9; j_call: TRBJ1-2; cdr3_nt: TGTGCCAGCAGCGACAGTTCCTATGGCTACACCTTC; cdr3_aa: CASSDSSYGYTF
clone_size: .; cdr3_length: 18; d_call: TRBD2; v_call: TRBV7-3; j_call: TRBJ2-1; cdr3_nt: TGTGCCAGCAGCCCCCGGCCAGCGGGAGTGGTATCCTACAATGAGCAGTTCTTC; cdr3_aa: CASSPRPAGVVSYNEQFF
clone_size: few; cdr3_length: 15; d_call: TRBD1; v_call: TRBV27; j_call: TRBJ1-2; cdr3_nt: TGTGCCAGCAGTTTATCGGCGACAGGGGCCTATGGCTACACCTTC; cdr3_aa: CASSLSATGAYGYTF
clone_size: .; cdr3_length: 18; d_call: .; v_call: TRBV6-6; j_call: TRBJ2-1; cdr3_nt: TGTGCCAGCAGTTACGTTTCGTTTACAGGGATCCCTGCCGGGGAGCAGTTCTTC; cdr3_aa: CASSYVSFTGIPAGEQFF
clone_size: .; cdr3_length: 15; d_call: .; v_call: TRBV14; j_call: TRBJ1-3; cdr3_nt: TGTGCCAGCAGCCAGAGGGGAGGCTCTGGAAACACCATATATTTT; cdr3_aa: CASSQRGGSGNTIYF
clone_size: .; cdr3_length: 16; d_call: .; v_call: TRBV20-1; j_call: TRBJ2-1; cdr3_nt: TGCAGTGCTGGAAACATACTAGGGGAGACCTACAATGAGCAGTTCTTC; cdr3_aa: CSAGNILGETYNEQFF